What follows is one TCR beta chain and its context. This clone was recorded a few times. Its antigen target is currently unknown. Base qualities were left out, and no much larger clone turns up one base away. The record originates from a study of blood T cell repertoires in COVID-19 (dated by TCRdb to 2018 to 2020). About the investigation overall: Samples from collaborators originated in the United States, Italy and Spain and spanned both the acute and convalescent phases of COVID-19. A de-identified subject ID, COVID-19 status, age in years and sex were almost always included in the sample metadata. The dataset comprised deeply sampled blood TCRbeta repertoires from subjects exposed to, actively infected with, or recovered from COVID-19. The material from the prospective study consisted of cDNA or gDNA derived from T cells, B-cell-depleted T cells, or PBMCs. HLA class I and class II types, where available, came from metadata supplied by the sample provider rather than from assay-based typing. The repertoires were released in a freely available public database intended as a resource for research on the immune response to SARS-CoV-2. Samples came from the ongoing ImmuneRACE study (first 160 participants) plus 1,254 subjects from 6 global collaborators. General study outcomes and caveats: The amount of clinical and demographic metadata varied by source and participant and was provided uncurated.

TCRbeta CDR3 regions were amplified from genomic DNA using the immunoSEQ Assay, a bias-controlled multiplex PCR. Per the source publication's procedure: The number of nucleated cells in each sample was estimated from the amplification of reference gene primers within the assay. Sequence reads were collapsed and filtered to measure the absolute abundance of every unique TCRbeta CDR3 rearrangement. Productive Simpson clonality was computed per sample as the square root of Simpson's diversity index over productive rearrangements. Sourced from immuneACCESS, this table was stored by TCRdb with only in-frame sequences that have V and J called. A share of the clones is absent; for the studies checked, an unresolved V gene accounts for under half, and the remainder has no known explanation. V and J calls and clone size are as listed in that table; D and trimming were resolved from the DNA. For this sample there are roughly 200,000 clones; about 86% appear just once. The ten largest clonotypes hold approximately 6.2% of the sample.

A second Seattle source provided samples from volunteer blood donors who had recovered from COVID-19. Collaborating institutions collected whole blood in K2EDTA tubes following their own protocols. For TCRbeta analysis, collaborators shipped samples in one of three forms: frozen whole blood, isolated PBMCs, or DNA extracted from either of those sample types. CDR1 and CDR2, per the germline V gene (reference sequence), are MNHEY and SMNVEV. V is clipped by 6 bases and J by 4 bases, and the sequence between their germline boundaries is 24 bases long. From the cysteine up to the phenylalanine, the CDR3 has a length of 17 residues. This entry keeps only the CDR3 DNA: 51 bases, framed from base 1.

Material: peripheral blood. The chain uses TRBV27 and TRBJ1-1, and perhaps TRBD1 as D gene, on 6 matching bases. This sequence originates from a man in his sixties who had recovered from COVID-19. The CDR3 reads CASRPPRGGVKVTEAFF. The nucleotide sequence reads TGTGCCAGCAGACCCCCGAGGGGGGGTGTCAAGGTCACTGAAGCTTTCTTT.